One sample yielded the 32 T cell receptor beta chains listed below, sequenced in a study of cytomegalovirus exposure and HLA in healthy donors. Amplification used 60 Vbeta primers and 13 Jbeta primers. Method: immunoSEQ multiplex PCR; TCRdb's copy keeps in-frame clones and lacks some. This table holds 100,000 to 120,000 clones, over 70% found once. The specimen sequenced was PBMCs. The receptors stem from a woman in her forties in good health and CMV-seropositive.

This chain uses TRBV27 with TRBJ2-7; 8 positions agree with TRBD1. The J segment lost 2 bases and the V segment lost 10 bases, leaving 10 bases of the junction unmatched. CDR1 MNHEY and CDR2 SMNVEV come from the germline V gene (reference sequence). The length of the CDR3 is 14 residues. CDR3 sequence: CATVRTGIPYEQYF. The CDR3 DNA reads TGTGCCACCGTCCGGACAGGGATCCCCTACGAGCAGTACTTC.

V and J are TRBV7-2 and TRBJ2-7; the D gene is possibly TRBD2 (7 bases). Germline V gene sequence: CDR1 SGHTA, CDR2 FQGNSA. The CDR3 runs to 17 residues. The germline V and J ends were trimmed by 2 bases and 3 bases, with 20 bases remaining between them. The CDR3 nucleotides read TGTGCCAGCAGCTTAAGGGGGTGGGGGAGGGAGAACTACGAGCAGTACTTC. Translating it yields CASSLRGWGRENYEQYF.

This chain uses TRBV6-1 with TRBJ1-1, with D possibly matching TRBD1 (6 bases). Germline lookup yields CDR1 MNHNS and CDR2 SASEGT. The V end was cut by 6 bases, the J end by 7 bases, with 15 bases between. The CDR3 spans 13 residues. The CDR3 loop reads CASSSSQGVEAFF. The CDR3 DNA sequence: TGTGCCAGCAGCTCATCACAGGGCGTTGAAGCTTTCTTT.

This clone was counted a single time. The chain links TRBV6-5 to TRBJ1-2; 7 nucleotides line up with TRBD1. Germline V gene lookup returns CDR1 MNHEY and CDR2 SVGAGI. There are 15 residues in the CDR3. V lost 0 bases to trimming and J lost 7 bases; unmatched junction nucleotides: 8. CDR3 nucleotides: TGTGCCAGCAGTTACTCGGGTCCGACAGGGAGTGGCTACACCTTC. Translation gives CASSYSGPTGSGYTF.

The chain's CDR3 is CASSVGAGGAPTDTQYF. The CDR3 nucleotides read TGTGCCAGCAGCGTAGGGGCAGGGGGAGCTCCCACAGATACGCAGTATTTT. This chain connects TRBV9 to TRBJ2-3, with 7 bases aligning to TRBD1. V lost 0 bases, J lost 2 bases, and 9 bases stayed unmatched. CDR1 is SGDLS and CDR2 is YYNGEE in the germline V gene. The CDR3 extends over 17 amino acids. The full variable domain, in which reference TRBV9 and TRBJ2-3 provide the parts outside the CDR3, is DSGVTQTPKHLITATGQRVTLRCSPRSGDLSVYWYQQSLDQGLQFLIQYYNGEERAKGNILERFSAQQFPDLHSELNLSSLELGDSALYFCASSVGAGGAPTDTQYFGPGTRLTVL.

A few counts support this clone. V is TRBV4-1 and J is TRBJ1-4, with TRBD1 identical over 8 bases. There are 13 residues in the CDR3. The germline gives CDR1 MGHRA, CDR2 YSYEKL. The V segment lost 2 bases and the J segment 7 bases; nucleotides outside the gene matches: 0. CDR3 DNA sequence: TGCGCCAGCAGCCAAACAGGGGGTGAAAAACTGTTTTTT. Amino acid sequence: CASSQTGGEKLFF.

The table lists this clone with a count of one. J is TRBJ2-3 and V is TRBV10-3, with D tentatively TRBD2 (6 bases). The V gene lost 3 bases and the J gene lost 1 base, with 11 bases spanning the gap. The CDR3 covers 15 residues. The germline CDR1 and CDR2 sequences are ENHRY and SYGVKD. This chain's CDR3 is CAISEILAGTDTQYF. The DNA of the CDR3 is TGTGCCATCAGTGAAATTTTAGCGGGCACAGATACGCAGTATTTT.

The chain is built from TRBV5-5 and TRBJ1-5; 9 nucleotides align to TRBD1. V was clipped by 4 bases and J by 5 bases; unmatched bases: 4. Per germline, CDR1 SGHKS and CDR2 YYEKEE (reference sequence). The CDR3 is 14 amino acids. CDR3 sequence reads: CASSRDRGDQPQHF. CDR3 DNA sequence: TGTGCCAGCAGCCGTGACAGGGGGGATCAGCCCCAGCATTTT.

The chain links TRBV6-5 to TRBJ1-1, with a tentative D call TRBD1 (5 bases). This CDR3 is 13 amino acids long. V dropped 3 bases and J dropped 7 bases, with 12 bases sitting between them. Germline values: CDR1 MNHEY, CDR2 SVGAGI. CDR3 sequence reads: CASSYVTGGEAFF. The CDR3 DNA sequence: TGTGCCAGCAGTTATGTTACAGGCGGTGAAGCTTTCTTT.

The chain uses TRBV11-3 and TRBJ2-1; TRBD1 matches 8 bases. The CDR3 extends over 14 amino acids. From germline, CDR1 is SGHNT and CDR2 YENEEA. With V trimmed by 5 bases and J by 2 bases, 2 bases remained unmatched. In DNA, the CDR3 is TGTGCCAGCAGCCCACAGGGGGCCTACAATGAGCAGTTCTTC. Its translation: CASSPQGAYNEQFF.

This chain joins TRBV6-5 and TRBJ2-5; the match to TRBD1 covers 11 bases. The CDR3 spans 15 residues. With V trimmed by 6 bases and J by 1 base, 4 bases remained unmatched. Germline V gene lookup returns CDR1 MNHEY and CDR2 SVGAGI. CDR3 sequence: CASRDRGLSQETQYF. In DNA form, the CDR3 reads TGTGCCAGCAGGGACAGGGGGCTCTCCCAAGAGACCCAGTACTTC.

The chain's CDR3 is CASSEEYRASGANVLTF. The DNA for the CDR3 is TGTGCCAGCAGTGAAGAGTACAGGGCCTCTGGGGCCAACGTCCTGACTTTC. The V call is TRBV6-1, the J call TRBJ2-6; possible D gene TRBD1, 6 bases. The CDR3 is 17 amino acids. Trimming cost V 1 base and J 0 bases, with 10 bases left between them. The germline CDR1 and CDR2 sequences are MNHNS and SASEGT.

This clone has only one observation. V is TRBV6-5 and J is TRBJ2-3, with D maybe TRBD2 (5 bases). V gave up 6 bases and J gave up 4 bases, with 14 bases separating them. This CDR3 is built from 14 residues. The V gene's germline CDR1 is MNHEY and CDR2 SVGAGI. The CDR3 coding sequence is TGTGCCAGCAGAACAGCTACCGGGGCAGATACGCAGTATTTT. Its translation is CASRTATGADTQYF.

There are a few counts of this clone. The rearrangement links TRBV28 to TRBJ2-3, with D possibly TRBD2 on 5 matching bases. Germline V gene lookup returns CDR1 MDHEN and CDR2 SYDVKM. The CDR3 is 16 residues long. V lost 1 base, J lost 6 bases, and 17 bases lay in between. In nucleotides, the CDR3 is TGTGCCAGCAGTTTATCTTGGCAGGCGAGGAGGGATACGCAGTATTTT. It yields the protein CASSLSWQARRDTQYF.

The chain has TRBV30 and TRBJ2-5; D is undetermined. Gene TRBJ2-7 matches the end of the DNA better, so the J call may be wrong. The CDR3 loop spans 14 amino acids. Germline CDR1 GTSNPN, CDR2 SVGIG (reference sequence). The CDR3 loop is CAWRSFERSYEQYF. CDR3 in DNA: TGTGCCTGGAGAAGTTTCGAAAGATCCTACGAGCAGTACTTC.

The chain has TRBV29-1 and TRBJ1-1; 8 bases line up with TRBD1. V trimming: 6 bases; J trimming: 4 bases; junction bases outside the gene matches: 4. The CDR3 is 12 amino acids. Germline loops: CDR1 SQVTM, CDR2 ANQGSEA. DNA of the CDR3: TGCAGCGTCCAGGGGGCGCTCACTGAAGCTTTCTTT. Its protein is CSVQGALTEAFF.

The rearrangement uses TRBV30 and TRBJ2-5; TRBD2 matches at 7 bases. J was trimmed by 3 bases and V by 5 bases; bases with no gene match: 3. From germline, CDR1 is GTSNPN and CDR2 SVGIG (reference sequence). The CDR3 runs 12 residues. The CDR3 nucleotides are TGTGCCTGGGGACTAGGGGAAGAGACCCAGTACTTC. It translates to CAWGLGEETQYF.

The V call is TRBV5-5, the J call TRBJ1-3; TRBD1 matches 7 bases. Per the germline V gene, CDR1 is SGHKS and CDR2 is YYEKEE (reference sequence). This CDR3 spans 14 amino acids. The junction had 1 base not matched to a gene; V was cut back by 4 bases and J by 0 bases. CDR3 amino acids: CASSEGASGNTIYF. CDR3 in DNA: TGTGCCAGCAGCGAGGGGGCCTCTGGAAACACCATATATTTT.

This clone was counted a single time. Other DNA sequences from this sample encode an identical CDR3 as well. This chain links TRBV5-1 with TRBJ1-5, with 10 bases lining up with TRBD1. Germline CDR1 is SGHRS and CDR2 is YFSETQ. The CDR3 covers 15 residues. V shed 3 bases, J shed 4 bases, and the junction held 4 bases outside the gene matches. The chain's CDR3 is CASSSGTGDNQPQHF. The CDR3 nucleotides are TGCGCCAGCAGCTCCGGGACAGGGGATAATCAGCCCCAGCATTTT.

The V and J genes are TRBV6-6 and TRBJ2-7; D is uncertain. V was cut by 7 bases and J by 0 bases, with 7 bases left in between. Germline V gene lookup returns CDR1 MNHNY and CDR2 SVGAGI (reference sequence). The CDR3 runs to 12 residues. As DNA, the CDR3 is TGTGCCAGCAAAGGCGGCTCCTACGAGCAGTACTTC. Its protein product is CASKGGSYEQYF.

The CDR3 DNA reads as TGTGCCAGCAGCTGGGGACAGCTTGAAGCTTTCTTT. Amino acids: CASSWGQLEAFF. This sequence joins TRBV7-8 and TRBJ1-1; 7 nucleotides match TRBD1. This CDR3 is built from 12 residues. Trimming took 4 bases from V and 7 from J; bases not matched to a gene: 3. In germline, CDR1 is SGHVS, CDR2 FQNEAQ.

The rearrangement links TRBV7-2 to TRBJ1-2, with D possibly matching TRBD1 (5 bases). The V end was cut by 5 bases, the J end by 6 bases, with 25 bases between. Germline CDR1 reads SGHTA; CDR2 reads FQGNSA. This CDR3 spans 17 amino acids. CDR3 residues: CASSPQGVLRGINGYTF. In nucleotides, the CDR3 is TGTGCCAGCAGCCCCCAGGGAGTACTACGGGGGATCAATGGCTACACCTTC.

This clone was recorded once. The chain joins TRBV6-1 to TRBJ2-5; no reliable D call. CDR1 is MNHNS and CDR2 is SASEGT in the germline V gene. V was trimmed by 6 bases and J by 1 base, leaving 9 bases between them. The CDR3 contains 13 residues. DNA of the CDR3: TGTGCCAGCAGCGACGACTTCCAAGAGACCCAGTACTTC. It translates to CASSDDFQETQYF.

The rearrangement uses TRBV6-6 and TRBJ2-3; maybe TRBD2 (7 bases). Per germline, CDR1 MNHNY and CDR2 SVGAGI (reference sequence). CDR3 size: 14 residues. V dropped 5 bases and J dropped 6 bases, with 15 bases sitting between them. Here the CDR3 DNA reads TGTGCCAGCAGTCCGGAGGGAGGGGGGGATACGCAGTATTTT. It translates to CASSPEGGGDTQYF.

V is TRBV11-3 and J is TRBJ1-1; D perhaps matches TRBD1 (6 bases). Trimming removed 5 bases at V and 6 bases at J, with 19 bases between. The CDR3 contains 15 residues. Germline loops: CDR1 SGHNT, CDR2 YENEEA. CDR3 region: CASSVPRGGRAEAFF. The CDR3 DNA reads as TGTGCCAGCAGCGTACCTAGGGGGGGGCGAGCTGAAGCTTTCTTT.

The rearrangement joins TRBV9 to TRBJ2-3, with TRBD1 as a possible D gene (6 bases). CDR1 is SGDLS, CDR2 YYNGEE, per germline. The CDR3 runs 14 residues. Trimming stripped 4 bases from V and 2 bases from J, with 11 bases between. The chain's CDR3 is CASSKRTATDTQYF. The CDR3 coding sequence is TGTGCCAGCAGCAAGCGGACAGCCACAGATACGCAGTATTTT.

The J gene is TRBJ2-6, the V gene TRBV27, with D unresolved. The CDR3 is made up of 14 amino acids. V was clipped by 6 bases and J by 0 bases, with 6 bases between them. CDR1 and CDR2 from the germline V gene are MNHEY and SMNVEV (reference sequence). In DNA form, the CDR3 reads TGTGCCAGCAGCCGCAGCTCTGGGGCCAACGTCCTGACTTTC. Amino acid sequence: CASSRSSGANVLTF. Looking up the rest from reference TRBV27 and TRBJ2-6 gives the full variable domain: EAQVTQNPRYLITVTGKKLTVTCSQNMNHEYMSWYRQDPGLGLRQIYYSMNVEVTDKGDVPEGYKVSRKEKRNFPLILESPSPNQTSLYFCASSRSSGANVLTFGAGSRLTVL.

The chain employs TRBV9 and TRBJ2-2; D is possibly TRBD1 (5 bases). CDR3 length: 17 residues. Germline assignment: CDR1 SGDLS and CDR2 YYNGEE. V lost 0 bases, J lost 1 base, and 13 bases lay in between. DNA of the CDR3: TGTGCCAGCAGCGTAGGGAGCCAGGGAATGAACACCGGGGAGCTGTTTTTT. This sequence encodes CASSVGSQGMNTGELFF.

The V gene is TRBV13, the J gene TRBJ1-3; 7 nucleotides match TRBD1. After removal of 4 bases from V and 0 bases from J, the junction contained 3 bases not matched to a gene. Germline CDR1 PRHDT, CDR2 FYEKMQ (reference sequence). The length of the CDR3 is 15 residues. The CDR3 is CASSWDRYSGNTIYF. The CDR3 coding sequence is TGTGCCAGCAGCTGGGACAGATACTCTGGAAACACCATATATTTT.

J is TRBJ1-1 and V is TRBV9; 9 positions match TRBD1. With 3 bases clipped from V and 1 base from J, the junction kept 13 bases outside the gene matches. Germline loops: CDR1 SGDLS, CDR2 YYNGEE. CDR3 length equals 18 residues. CDR3 sequence (DNA): TGTGCCAGCAGCGGACGGCCGGGACAGGGAGCTCAGAACACTGAAGCTTTCTTT. Its translation is CASSGRPGQGAQNTEAFF.

CDR3 coding DNA: TGTGCCTGGAACGGACAGGGGGGTCTCTACGAGCAGTACTTC. Encoded protein: CAWNGQGGLYEQYF. This sequence joins TRBV30 and TRBJ2-7; the match to TRBD1 covers 10 bases. The CDR3 consists of 14 residues. The germline V gene encodes CDR1 GTSNPN and CDR2 SVGIG (reference sequence). After removal of 4 bases from V and 3 bases from J, the junction contained 6 bases not matched to a gene.

The chain carries TRBV6-6 and TRBJ2-7, with 9 bases lining up with TRBD1. From germline, CDR1 is MNHNY and CDR2 SVGAGI (reference sequence). V shed 5 bases, J shed 5 bases, and the junction held 4 bases outside the gene matches. This CDR3 spans 13 amino acids. CDR3 sequence (DNA): TGTGCCAGCAGTGTTTGGACAGGGGACGAGCAGTACTTC. This translates into CASSVWTGDEQYF.